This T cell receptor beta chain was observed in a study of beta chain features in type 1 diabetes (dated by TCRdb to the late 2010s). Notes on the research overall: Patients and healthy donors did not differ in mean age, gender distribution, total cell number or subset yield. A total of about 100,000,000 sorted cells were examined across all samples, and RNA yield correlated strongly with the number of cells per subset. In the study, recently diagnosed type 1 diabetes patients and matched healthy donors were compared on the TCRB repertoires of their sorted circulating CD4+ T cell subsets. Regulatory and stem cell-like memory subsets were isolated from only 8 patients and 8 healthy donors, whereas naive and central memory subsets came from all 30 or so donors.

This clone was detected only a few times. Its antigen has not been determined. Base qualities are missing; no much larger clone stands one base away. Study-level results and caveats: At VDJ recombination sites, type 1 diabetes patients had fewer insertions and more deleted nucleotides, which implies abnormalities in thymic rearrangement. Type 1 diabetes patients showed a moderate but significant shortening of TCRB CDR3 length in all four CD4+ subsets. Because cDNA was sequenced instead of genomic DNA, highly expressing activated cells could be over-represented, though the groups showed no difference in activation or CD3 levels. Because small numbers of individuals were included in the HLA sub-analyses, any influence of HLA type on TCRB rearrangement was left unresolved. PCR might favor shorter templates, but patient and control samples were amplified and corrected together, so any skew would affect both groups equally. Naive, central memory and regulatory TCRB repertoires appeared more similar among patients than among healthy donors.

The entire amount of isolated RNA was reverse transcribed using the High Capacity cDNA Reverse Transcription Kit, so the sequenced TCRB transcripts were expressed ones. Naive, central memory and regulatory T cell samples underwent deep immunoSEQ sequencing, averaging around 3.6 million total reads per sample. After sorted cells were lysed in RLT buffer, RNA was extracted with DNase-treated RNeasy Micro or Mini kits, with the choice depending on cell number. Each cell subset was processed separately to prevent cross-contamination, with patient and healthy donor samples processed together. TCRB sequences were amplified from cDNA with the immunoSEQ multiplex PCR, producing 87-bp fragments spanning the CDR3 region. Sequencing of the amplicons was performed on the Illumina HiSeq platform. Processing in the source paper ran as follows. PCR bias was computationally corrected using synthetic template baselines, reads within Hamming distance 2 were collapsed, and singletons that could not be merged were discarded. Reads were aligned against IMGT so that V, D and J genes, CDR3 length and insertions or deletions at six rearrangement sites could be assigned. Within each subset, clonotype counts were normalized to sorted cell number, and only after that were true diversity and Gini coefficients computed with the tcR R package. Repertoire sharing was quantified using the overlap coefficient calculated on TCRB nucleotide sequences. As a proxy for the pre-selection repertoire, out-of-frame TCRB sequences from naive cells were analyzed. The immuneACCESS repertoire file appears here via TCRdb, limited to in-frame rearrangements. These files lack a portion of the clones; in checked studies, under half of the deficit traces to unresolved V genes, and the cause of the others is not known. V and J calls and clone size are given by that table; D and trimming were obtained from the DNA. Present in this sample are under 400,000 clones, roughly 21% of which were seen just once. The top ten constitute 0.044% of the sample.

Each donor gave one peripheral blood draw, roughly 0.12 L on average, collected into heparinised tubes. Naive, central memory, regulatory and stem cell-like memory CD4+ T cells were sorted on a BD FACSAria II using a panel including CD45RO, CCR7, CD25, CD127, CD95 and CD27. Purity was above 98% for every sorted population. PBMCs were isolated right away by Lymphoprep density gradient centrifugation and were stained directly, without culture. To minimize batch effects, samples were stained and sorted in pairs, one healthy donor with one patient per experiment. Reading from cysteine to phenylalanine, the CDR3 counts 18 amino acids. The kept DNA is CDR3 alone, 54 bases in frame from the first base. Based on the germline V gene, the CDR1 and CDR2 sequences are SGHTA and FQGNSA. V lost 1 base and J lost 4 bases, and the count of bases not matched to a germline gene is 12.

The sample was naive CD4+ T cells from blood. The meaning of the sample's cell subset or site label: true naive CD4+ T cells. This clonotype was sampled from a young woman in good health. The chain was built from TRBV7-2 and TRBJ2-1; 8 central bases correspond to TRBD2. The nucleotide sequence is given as TGTGCCAGCAGCTTAGGTTTGGCGGGAGGTGGGGGTTACAATGAGCAGTTCTTC. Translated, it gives CASSLGLAGGGGYNEQFF.